Each of the 27 T cell receptor beta chains below was sequenced from the same sample in a study of CD8 T cells in Susac syndrome. RNA, at about 0.5 to 1 ug, was reverse transcribed with random hexamers. TCRdb ran MiXCR on the immunoSEQ multiplex PCR reads and lists one entry per CDR3 protein. The sample holds some 300,000 distinct CDR3 sequences, around 89% seen once. The sequencing sample was made of CD8+ T cells from PBMCs. These receptor sequences come from a human donor with multiple sclerosis.

This clonotype was observed once. V usage is TRBV5-4 and J usage is TRBJ1-2; tentatively, D is TRBD1 (5 bases). Germline V CDR1 and CDR2: SGHNT, YYREEE (reference sequence). The CDR3 extends over 16 amino acids. Trimming shortened V by 4 bases and J by 6 bases, and 22 bases separated the two germline ends. The chain's CDR3 is CASSGSRSGVGHGYTF. The CDR3 bases are TGTGCCAGCAGCGGGTCCCGATCAGGCGTGGGGCATGGCTACACCTTC.

To note about this clonotype: At one boundary the junction diverges from the germline segment, which might be a read error. This chain uses TRBV4-3 with TRBJ2-5; D unclear. This CDR3 is 13 amino acids long. CDR1 and CDR2 (germline): LGHNA, YSLEER. CDR3 DNA sequence: TGCACCAGCAGCCAAGATAGCACCGAGACCCAGTACTTC. Translated, it gives CTSSQDSTETQYF.

The chain combines TRBV7-6 with TRBJ2-4; D gene unclear. CDR1 and CDR2 from the germline V gene are SGHVS and FNYEAQ. V lost 5 bases, J lost 7 bases, and 12 bases lay in between. This CDR3 contains 13 residues. CDR3 sequence reads: CASSLSLGNIQYF. In DNA form, the CDR3 reads TGTGCCAGCAGCCTTAGCCTTGGTAACATTCAGTACTTC.

V is TRBV28 and J is TRBJ2-3; D is ambiguous. From germline, CDR1 is MDHEN and CDR2 SYDVKM. This CDR3 is built from 15 residues. Trimming removed 2 bases from V and 0 bases from J, with 9 bases in between. This chain's CDR3 is CASSLEDPSTDTQYF. For the CDR3, the DNA is TGTGCCAGCAGTTTAGAGGATCCTAGCACAGATACGCAGTATTTT.

The chain carries TRBV6-5 and TRBJ2-7, with 7 bases identical to TRBD2. Unmatched junction bases numbered 3, after V lost 5 bases and J lost 5 bases. The germline V gene encodes CDR1 MNHEY and CDR2 SVGAGI. The CDR3 loop spans 12 amino acids. This CDR3 is CASSDAGDEQYF. DNA for the CDR3: TGTGCCAGCAGTGACGCGGGAGACGAGCAGTACTTC.

The V gene is TRBV19, the J gene TRBJ1-3; 8 bases align to TRBD1. The junction had 3 bases not matched to a gene; V was cut back by 8 bases and J by 6 bases. The CDR3 consists of 12 residues. The V gene's germline CDR1 is LNHDA and CDR2 SQIVND (reference sequence). CDR3 DNA: TGTGCCAGTCGGACAGGGCAAAACACCATATATTTT. This gives the protein CASRTGQNTIYF.

This chain uses TRBV30 with TRBJ2-7; 8 bases are shared with TRBD2. Unmatched junction bases numbered 5, after V lost 2 bases and J lost 2 bases. The CDR3 contains 14 residues. Germline V lookup: CDR1 GTSNPN, CDR2 SVGIG (reference sequence). As DNA, the CDR3 is TGTGCCTGGAGTCGGGGAGCGGGAGCCTACGAGCAGTACTTC. This sequence encodes CAWSRGAGAYEQYF.

The chain uses TRBV20-1 and TRBJ1-5, with D possibly matching TRBD1 (5 bases). With 0 bases removed from V and 0 bases from J, the gap between germline ends came to 12 bases. CDR3 length: 16 residues. Germline lookup yields CDR1 DFQATT and CDR2 SNEGSKA (reference sequence). In nucleotides, the CDR3 is TGCAGTGCTAGAGACACCGGGGGTTATAGCAATCAGCCCCAGCATTTT. This encodes CSARDTGGYSNQPQHF.

The gene calls are TRBV28 and TRBJ2-3; possible D gene TRBD2, 6 bases. The V end was cut by 11 bases, the J end by 1 base, with 13 bases between. The germline CDR1 and CDR2 sequences are MDHEN and SYDVKM. CDR3 length: 13 residues. The DNA for the CDR3 is TGTGCCCCCGGTCGACTAGGCACAGATACGCAGTATTTT. Its protein product is CAPGRLGTDTQYF. Looking up the rest from reference TRBV28 and TRBJ2-3 gives the full variable domain: DVKVTQSSRYLVKRTGEKVFLECVQDMDHENMFWYRQDPGLGLRLIYFSYDVKMKEKGDIPEGYSVSREKKERFSLILESASTNQTSMYLCAPGRLGTDTQYFGPGTRLTVL.

The CDR3 sequence: CASRGRVYTEAFF. DNA of the CDR3: TGTGCCAGCAGGGGCAGGGTATACACTGAAGCTTTCTTT. This rearrangement joins TRBV6-2 or TRBV6-3 to TRBJ1-1; tentatively, D is TRBD1 (5 bases). This CDR3 is built from 13 residues. The germline V and J ends were trimmed by 6 bases and 3 bases, with 11 bases remaining between them. CDR1 is MNHEY and CDR2 is SVGEGT in the germline V gene.

This clonotype has a single count. The chain is built from TRBV7-9 and TRBJ1-1, with D unclear. This CDR3 spans 15 amino acids. Germline-derived CDR1 and CDR2 are SEHNR and FQNEAQ (reference sequence). V was trimmed by 1 base and J by 3 bases, leaving 12 bases between them. The CDR3 DNA reads as TGTGCCAGCAGCTTAGTCGGAAACGGGGACACTGAAGCTTTCTTT. Encoded protein: CASSLVGNGDTEAFF.

This chain links TRBV7-2 with TRBJ2-3, with D possibly matching TRBD2 (5 bases). V gave up 1 base and J gave up 1 base, with 15 bases separating them. The V gene's germline CDR1 is SGHTA and CDR2 FQGNSA. There are 17 residues in the CDR3. CDR3 DNA sequence: TGTGCCAGCAGCTTAGTGCCCCTAGCACTGGGCACAGATACGCAGTATTTT. The encoded protein is CASSLVPLALGTDTQYF.

This clonotype was recorded only once. The rearrangement links TRBV21-1 to TRBJ1-2; the listed D gene, TRBD1, was not tested against the DNA. TRBV21-1 is labeled a pseudogene. The CDR3 contains 16 residues. CDR3 sequence (DNA): TGTGCCAGCAGACCTTGTTCAGGACAGTACGGCTATGGCTACACCTTC. This codes for CASRPCSGQYGYGYTF.

This clonotype came up once. The V and J genes are TRBV7-9 and TRBJ1-3; D gene uncertain. Germline V gives CDR1 SEHNR, CDR2 FQNEAQ (reference sequence). The V gene lost 1 base and the J gene lost 10 bases, with 11 bases spanning the gap. The CDR3 covers 13 residues. CDR3 nucleotide sequence: TGTGCCAGCAGCTTAGGCGGAGGAAGTACCATATATTTT. Amino acids: CASSLGGGSTIYF. The variable domain in full, completed from reference TRBV7-9 and TRBJ1-3, reads DTGVSQNPRHKITKRGQNVTFRCDPISEHNRLYWYRQTLGQGPEFLTYFQNEAQLEKSRLLSDRFSAERPKGSFSTLEIQRTEQGDSAMYLCASSLGGGSTIYFGEGSWLTVV.

This chain uses TRBV6-1 with TRBJ2-5, with 9 bases identical to TRBD2. CDR3 length equals 16 residues. Germline-derived CDR1 and CDR2 are MNHNS and SASEGT. The V segment lost 5 bases and the J segment 2 bases; nucleotides outside the gene matches: 9. The CDR3 loop reads CASSPKRGELQETQYF. The CDR3 nucleotides are TGTGCCAGCAGTCCGAAGCGGGGGGAACTACAAGAGACCCAGTACTTC.

The chain has TRBV7-6 and TRBJ2-3; D possibly corresponds to TRBD1 (5 bases). The CDR3 spans 15 residues. Germline CDR1 and CDR2: SGHVS and FNYEAQ. Trimming removed 1 base at V and 5 bases at J, with 13 bases between. In DNA, the CDR3 is TGTGCCAGCAGCTTAGAGGGGTCATCCCTAGATACGCAGTATTTT. It codes for CASSLEGSSLDTQYF.

The chain combines TRBV9 with TRBJ2-3; D is uncertain. Trimming took 0 bases from V and 3 from J, leaving 8 bases between them. Germline V gives CDR1 SGDLS, CDR2 YYNGEE. The CDR3 covers 14 residues. The CDR3 protein is CASSVGGDTDTQYF. CDR3 DNA sequence: TGTGCCAGCAGCGTAGGTGGGGATACAGATACGCAGTATTTT.

This chain joins TRBV15 and TRBJ2-1, with D tentatively TRBD1 or TRBD2 (7 bases each). This CDR3 region has 16 residues. The V gene lost 2 bases and the J gene lost 0 bases, with 11 bases spanning the gap. From germline, CDR1 is LNHNV and CDR2 YYDKDF (reference sequence). CDR3 bases: TGTGCCACCAGCAGATCAGGGGGGGTCTCCTACAATGAGCAGTTCTTC. Its protein product is CATSRSGGVSYNEQFF.

The V gene is TRBV9, the J gene TRBJ2-7; 8 nucleotides line up with TRBD1. The junction had 10 bases not matched to a gene; V was cut back by 5 bases and J by 0 bases. Per germline, CDR1 SGDLS and CDR2 YYNGEE. This CDR3 spans 16 amino acids. The DNA of the CDR3 is TGTGCCAGCAGTGGCGGGACAGGTCTTCTCTCCTACGAGCAGTACTTC. This gives the protein CASSGGTGLLSYEQYF.

This chain uses TRBV7-9 with TRBJ2-7; D is undetermined. The CDR3 loop spans 11 amino acids. Germline V lookup: CDR1 SEHNR, CDR2 FQNEAQ (reference sequence). With 5 bases removed from V and 5 bases from J, the gap between germline ends came to 7 bases. The CDR3 region is CASSVSNEQYF. CDR3 bases: TGTGCCAGCAGCGTCTCGAACGAGCAGTACTTC.

This chain connects TRBV19 to TRBJ2-1, with 9 bases identical to TRBD2. In germline, CDR1 is LNHDA, CDR2 SQIVND (reference sequence). Trimming at V came to 1 base and at J to 7 bases, leaving 2 bases not matched to a gene. The CDR3 runs 14 residues. CDR3 DNA sequence: TGTGCCAGTAGTATAGTCCTAGCGGGAAATGAGCAGTTCTTC. It yields the protein CASSIVLAGNEQFF.

The chain couples TRBV7-8 to TRBJ2-1; no firm D call. Germline V gene data show CDR1 as SGHVS and CDR2 as FQNEAQ. The germline V and J ends were trimmed by 2 bases and 5 bases, with 10 bases remaining between them. This CDR3 contains 14 residues. This chain's CDR3 is CASSLSRFHNEQFF. CDR3 DNA sequence: TGTGCCAGCAGCTTATCCAGGTTCCACAATGAGCAGTTCTTC.

This chain's CDR3 is CSAPDRLTGELFF. Here the CDR3 DNA reads TGCAGTGCACCAGACAGACTCACCGGGGAGCTGTTTTTT. J is TRBJ2-2 and V is TRBV20-1; D perhaps matches TRBD1 (5 bases). V lost 6 bases, J lost 4 bases, and 12 bases lay in between. The CDR3 extends over 13 amino acids. Germline V gene data show CDR1 as DFQATT and CDR2 as SNEGSKA (reference sequence).

A note on this clonotype: The junction departs from germline at one end; a sequencing error may be responsible. This chain links TRBV30 with TRBJ2-4, with TRBD2 as a possible D gene (6 bases). Looked up from germline, CDR1 is GTSNPN and CDR2 is SVGIG (reference sequence). The CDR3 has 15 residues. CDR3 in DNA: TGTGCCCGGAGTTGGAGGGGTGTAGCCAAAAACATTCAGTACTTC. Translation gives CARSWRGVAKNIQYF.

The rearrangement links TRBV5-1 to TRBJ2-1, with D perhaps matching TRBD1 (5 bases). Germline V gives CDR1 SGHRS, CDR2 YFSETQ. The CDR3 covers 15 residues. Deletions cut 0 bases from V and 4 bases from J, with 11 bases between. The CDR3 region has the DNA TGCGCCAGCAGCTTGGCGTCAGGGAATTACAATGAGCAGTTCTTC. Its translation is CASSLASGNYNEQFF.

CDR3: CASSRAEIGLAGEDEQYF. CDR3 in DNA: TGCGCCAGCAGTAGAGCCGAAATAGGACTAGCGGGGGAGGACGAGCAGTACTTC. The genes are TRBV10-2 and TRBJ2-7, with 13 bases identical to TRBD2. Germline V gene data show CDR1 as WSHSY and CDR2 as SAAADI. The CDR3 contains 18 residues. J was trimmed by 5 bases and V by 5 bases; bases with no gene match: 15.

This clonotype was seen a single time. The chain uses TRBV6-5 and TRBJ2-1; tentatively, D is TRBD1 (6 bases). The germline V gene encodes CDR1 MNHEY and CDR2 SVGAGI. The CDR3 is 12 residues long. The V end was cut by 8 bases, the J end by 10 bases, with 15 bases between. The CDR3 reads CASFRGGGEQFF. CDR3 bases: TGTGCCAGCTTTCGAGGGGGTGGCGAGCAGTTCTTC.